This T cell receptor (beta chain) was identified in a study of cytomegalovirus exposure and HLA in healthy donors. Background on the study: A later analysis reported the 120 validation repertoires used the same platform as the 666 first-cohort repertoires.

For this clone: Its antigen is unknown.

The assay was immunoSEQ multiplex PCR, and TCRdb's table has in-frame clones only and misses some. The sample records about 73,000 clones, around 95% being singletons. Study-level findings and limits: Accounts indicate the classifier identified cytomegalovirus status with strong specificity and sensitivity. CMV antigen specificity was confirmed in vitro for a few CMV-associated chains.

The TCR originated in a man younger than 35 in good health and CMV-seronegative. Sequenced material: PBMCs.

CDR3: CASSLRRGGALRGSYNEQFF. CDR3 bases: TGTGCCAGCAGCTTAAGAAGGGGAGGGGCCCTACGGGGCTCCTACAATGAGCAGTTCTTC. The rearrangement links TRBV12-1 to TRBJ2-1; the D call TRBD2 from the table was never checked on the DNA. TRBV12-1 is described as a pseudogene. The CDR3 runs 20 residues.